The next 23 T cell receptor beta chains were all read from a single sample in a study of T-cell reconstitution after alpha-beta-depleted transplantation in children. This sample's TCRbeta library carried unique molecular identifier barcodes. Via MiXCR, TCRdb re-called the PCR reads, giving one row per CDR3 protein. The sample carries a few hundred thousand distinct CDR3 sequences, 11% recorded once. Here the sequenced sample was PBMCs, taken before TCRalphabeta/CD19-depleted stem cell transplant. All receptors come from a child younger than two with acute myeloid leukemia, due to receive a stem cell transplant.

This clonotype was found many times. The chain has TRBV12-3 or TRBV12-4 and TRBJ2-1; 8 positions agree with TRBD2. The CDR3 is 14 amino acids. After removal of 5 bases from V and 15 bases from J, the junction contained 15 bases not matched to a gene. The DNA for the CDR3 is TGTGCCAGCAGTCAAACGGGGGGGCTGGTTAGGCTGTTCTTC. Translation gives CASSQTGGLVRLFF.

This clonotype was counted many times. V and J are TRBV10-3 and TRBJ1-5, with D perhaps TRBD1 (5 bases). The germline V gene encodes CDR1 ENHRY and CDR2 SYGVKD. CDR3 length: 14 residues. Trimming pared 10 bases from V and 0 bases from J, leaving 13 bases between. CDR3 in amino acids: CATFKGDSNQPQHF. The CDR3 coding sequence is TGTGCCACCTTCAAAGGGGATAGCAATCAGCCCCAGCATTTT.

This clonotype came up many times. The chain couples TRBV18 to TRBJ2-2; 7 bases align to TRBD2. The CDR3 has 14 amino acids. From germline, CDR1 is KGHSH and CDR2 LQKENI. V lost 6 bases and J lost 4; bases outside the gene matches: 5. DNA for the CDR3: TGTGCCAGCTCGCCGGGACTATCCACCGGGGAGCTGTTTTTT. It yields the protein CASSPGLSTGELFF.

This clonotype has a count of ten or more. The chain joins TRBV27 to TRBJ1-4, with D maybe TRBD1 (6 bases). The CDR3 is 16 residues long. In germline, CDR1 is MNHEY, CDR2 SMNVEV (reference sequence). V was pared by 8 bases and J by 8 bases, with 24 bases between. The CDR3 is CASSLQGTGYREKLFF. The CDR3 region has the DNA TGTGCCAGCTCCCTCCAGGGGACCGGGTATCGGGAAAAACTGTTTTTT.

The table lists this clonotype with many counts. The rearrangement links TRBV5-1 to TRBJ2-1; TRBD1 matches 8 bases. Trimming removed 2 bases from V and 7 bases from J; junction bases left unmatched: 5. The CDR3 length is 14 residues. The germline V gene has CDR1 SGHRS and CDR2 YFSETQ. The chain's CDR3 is CASSFRQGWNEQFF. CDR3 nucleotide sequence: TGCGCCAGCAGCTTCAGACAGGGGTGGAATGAGCAGTTCTTC.

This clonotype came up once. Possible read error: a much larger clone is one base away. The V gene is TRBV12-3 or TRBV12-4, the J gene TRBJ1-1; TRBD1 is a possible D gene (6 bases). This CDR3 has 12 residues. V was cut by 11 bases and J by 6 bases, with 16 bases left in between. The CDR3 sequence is CAGNGGRSEAFF. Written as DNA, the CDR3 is TGTGCCGGCAACGGGGGCCGGTCTGAAGCTTTCTTT.

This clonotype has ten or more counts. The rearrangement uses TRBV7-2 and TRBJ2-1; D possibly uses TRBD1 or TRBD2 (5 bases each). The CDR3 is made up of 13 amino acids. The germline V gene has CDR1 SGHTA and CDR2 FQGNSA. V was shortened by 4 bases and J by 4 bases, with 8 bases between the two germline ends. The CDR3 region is CASSWGPYNEQFF. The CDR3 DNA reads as TGTGCCAGCAGCTGGGGACCGTACAATGAGCAGTTCTTC. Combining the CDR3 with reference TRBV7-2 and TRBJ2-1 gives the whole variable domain GAGVSQSPSNKVTEKGKDVELRCDPISGHTALYWYRQSLGQGLEFLIYFQGNSAPDKSGLPSDRFSAERTGGSVSTLTIQRTQQEDSAVYLCASSWGPYNEQFFGPGTRLTVL.

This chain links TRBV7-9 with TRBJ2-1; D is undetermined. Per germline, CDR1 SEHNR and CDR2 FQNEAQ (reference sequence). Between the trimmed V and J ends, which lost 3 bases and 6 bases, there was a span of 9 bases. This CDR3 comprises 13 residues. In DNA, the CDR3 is TGTGCCAGCAGCTTGGACCACGCCAATGAGCAGTTCTTC. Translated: CASSLDHANEQFF.

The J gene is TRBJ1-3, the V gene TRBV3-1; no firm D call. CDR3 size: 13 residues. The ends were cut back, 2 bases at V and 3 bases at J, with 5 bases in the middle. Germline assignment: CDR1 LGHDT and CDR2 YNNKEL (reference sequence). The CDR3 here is CASSQPGGNTIYF. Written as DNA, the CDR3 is TGTGCCAGCAGCCAACCCGGTGGAAACACCATATATTTT.

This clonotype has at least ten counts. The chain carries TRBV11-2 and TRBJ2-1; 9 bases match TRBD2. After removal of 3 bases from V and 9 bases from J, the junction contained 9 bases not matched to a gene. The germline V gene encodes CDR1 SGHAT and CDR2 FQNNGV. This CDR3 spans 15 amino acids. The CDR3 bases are TGTGCCAGCAGCTTGGTTGCGGGAGGGTCGGGTGAGCAGTTCTTC. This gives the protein CASSLVAGGSGEQFF.

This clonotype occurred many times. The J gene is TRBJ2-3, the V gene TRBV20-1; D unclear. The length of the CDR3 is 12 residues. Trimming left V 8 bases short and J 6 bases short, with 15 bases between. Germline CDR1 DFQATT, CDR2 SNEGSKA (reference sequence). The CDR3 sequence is CSPHFPSDTQYF. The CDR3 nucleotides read TGCAGTCCTCACTTCCCCTCTGATACGCAGTATTTT.

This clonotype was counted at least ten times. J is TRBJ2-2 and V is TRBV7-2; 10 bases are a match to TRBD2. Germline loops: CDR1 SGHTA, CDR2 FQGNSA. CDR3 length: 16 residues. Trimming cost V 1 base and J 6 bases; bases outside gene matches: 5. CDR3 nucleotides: TGTGCCAGCAGCTTAGGGCCTAGCGGGAGCCCCGGGGAGCTGTTTTTT. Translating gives CASSLGPSGSPGELFF. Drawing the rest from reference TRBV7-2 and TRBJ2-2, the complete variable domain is GAGVSQSPSNKVTEKGKDVELRCDPISGHTALYWYRQSLGQGLEFLIYFQGNSAPDKSGLPSDRFSAERTGGSVSTLTIQRTQQEDSAVYLCASSLGPSGSPGELFFGEGSRLTVL.

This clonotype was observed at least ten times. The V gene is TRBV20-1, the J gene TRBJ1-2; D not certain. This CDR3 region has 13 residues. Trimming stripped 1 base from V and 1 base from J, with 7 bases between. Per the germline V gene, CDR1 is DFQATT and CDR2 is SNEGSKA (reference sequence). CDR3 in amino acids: CSARASFNYGYTF. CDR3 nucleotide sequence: TGCAGTGCTAGAGCGAGTTTTAACTATGGCTACACCTTC.

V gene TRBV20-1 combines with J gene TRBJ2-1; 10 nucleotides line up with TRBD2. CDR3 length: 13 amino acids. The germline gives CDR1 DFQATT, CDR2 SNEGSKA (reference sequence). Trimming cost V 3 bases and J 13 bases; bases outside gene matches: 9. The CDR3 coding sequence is TGCAGTGCTAGTGGGGCTAGCGGGAGTATCCAGTTCTTC. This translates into CSASGASGSIQFF.

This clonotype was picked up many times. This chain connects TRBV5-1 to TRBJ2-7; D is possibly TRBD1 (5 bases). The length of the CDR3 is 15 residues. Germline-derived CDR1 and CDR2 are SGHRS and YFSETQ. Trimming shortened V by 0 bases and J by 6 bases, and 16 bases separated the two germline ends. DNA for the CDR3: TGCGCCAGCAGCTTGGCCTTCGGCAGGGAAGGCGAGCAGTACTTC. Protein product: CASSLAFGREGEQYF.

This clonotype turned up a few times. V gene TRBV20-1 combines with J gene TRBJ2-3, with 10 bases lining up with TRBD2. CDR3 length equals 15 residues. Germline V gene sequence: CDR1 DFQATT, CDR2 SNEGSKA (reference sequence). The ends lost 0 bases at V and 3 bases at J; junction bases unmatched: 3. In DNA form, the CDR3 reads TGCAGTGCTAGAGATAGCGGGAGGCGAACAGATACGCAGTATTTT. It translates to CSARDSGRRTDTQYF.

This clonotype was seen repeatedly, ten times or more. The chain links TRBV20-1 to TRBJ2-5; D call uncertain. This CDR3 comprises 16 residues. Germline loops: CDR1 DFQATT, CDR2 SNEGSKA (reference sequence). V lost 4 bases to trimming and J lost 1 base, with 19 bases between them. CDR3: CSATDPLTRVQETQYF. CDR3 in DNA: TGCAGTGCTACCGATCCCCTAACCCGGGTCCAAGAGACCCAGTACTTC.

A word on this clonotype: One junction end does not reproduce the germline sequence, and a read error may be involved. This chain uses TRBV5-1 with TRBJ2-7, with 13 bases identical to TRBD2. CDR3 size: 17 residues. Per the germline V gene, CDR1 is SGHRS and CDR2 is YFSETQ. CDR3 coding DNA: TGCGCCAGCAGATTGGGACTAGCGGGACGGCGTGGGCACGAGCAGTACTTC. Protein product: CASRLGLAGRRGHEQYF.

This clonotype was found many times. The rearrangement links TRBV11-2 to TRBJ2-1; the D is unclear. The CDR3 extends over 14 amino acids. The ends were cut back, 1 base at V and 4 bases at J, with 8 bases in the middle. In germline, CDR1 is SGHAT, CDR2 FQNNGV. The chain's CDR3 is CASSLGRPYNEQFF. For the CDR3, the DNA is TGTGCCAGCAGCTTAGGAAGGCCTTACAATGAGCAGTTCTTC. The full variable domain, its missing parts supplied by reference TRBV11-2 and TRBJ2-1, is EAGVAQSPRYKIIEKRQSVAFWCNPISGHATLYWYQQILGQGPKLLIQFQNNGVVDDSQLPKDRFSAERLKGVDSTLKIQPAKLEDSAVYLCASSLGRPYNEQFFGPGTRLTVL.

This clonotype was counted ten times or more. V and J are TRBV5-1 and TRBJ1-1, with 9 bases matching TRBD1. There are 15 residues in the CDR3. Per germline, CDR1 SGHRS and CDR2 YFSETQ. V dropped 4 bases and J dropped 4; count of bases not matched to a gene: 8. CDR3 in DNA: TGCGCCAGCAGCCCGGACAGGGGAAGGGGCACTGAAGCTTTCTTT. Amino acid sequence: CASSPDRGRGTEAFF.

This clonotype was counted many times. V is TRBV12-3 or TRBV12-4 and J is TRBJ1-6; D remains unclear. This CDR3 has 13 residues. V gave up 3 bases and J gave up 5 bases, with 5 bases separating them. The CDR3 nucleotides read TGTGCCAGCAGTTTCGGCCATAATTCACCCCTCCACTTT. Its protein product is CASSFGHNSPLHF.

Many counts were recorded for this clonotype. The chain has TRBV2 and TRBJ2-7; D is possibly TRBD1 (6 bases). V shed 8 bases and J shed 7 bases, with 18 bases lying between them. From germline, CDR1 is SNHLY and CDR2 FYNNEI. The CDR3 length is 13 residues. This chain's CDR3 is CASQPVGAWEQYF. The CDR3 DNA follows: TGTGCCAGCCAGCCCGTGGGGGCCTGGGAGCAGTACTTC.

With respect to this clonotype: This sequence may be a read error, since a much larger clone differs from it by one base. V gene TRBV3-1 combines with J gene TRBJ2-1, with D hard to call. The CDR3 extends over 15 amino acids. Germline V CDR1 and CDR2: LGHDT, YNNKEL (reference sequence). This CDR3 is CATSQAPASYNEQFF. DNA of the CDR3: TGTGCCACCAGCCAAGCGCCCGCCTCCTACAATGAGCAGTTCTTC.